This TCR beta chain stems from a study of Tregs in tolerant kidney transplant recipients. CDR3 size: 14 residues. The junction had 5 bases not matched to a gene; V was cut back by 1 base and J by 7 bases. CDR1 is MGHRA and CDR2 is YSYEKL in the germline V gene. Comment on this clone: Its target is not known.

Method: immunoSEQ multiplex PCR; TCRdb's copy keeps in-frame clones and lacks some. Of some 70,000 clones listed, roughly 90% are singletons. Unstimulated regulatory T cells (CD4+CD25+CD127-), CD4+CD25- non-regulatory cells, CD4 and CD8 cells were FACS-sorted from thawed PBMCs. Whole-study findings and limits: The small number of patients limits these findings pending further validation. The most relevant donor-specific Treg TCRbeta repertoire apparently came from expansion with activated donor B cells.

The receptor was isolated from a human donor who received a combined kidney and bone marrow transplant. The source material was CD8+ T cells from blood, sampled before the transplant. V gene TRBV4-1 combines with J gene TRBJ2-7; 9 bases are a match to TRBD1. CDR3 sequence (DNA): TGCGCCAGCAGCCAAGCACAGGGGGCGCGAGAGCAGTACTTC. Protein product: CASSQAQGAREQYF.